The 18 T cell receptor beta chains below all came from one sample that was sequenced in a study of CD8+CD57+ T cells in acquired aplastic anemia. According to the study, genomic DNA was the template for TCR beta VDJ and CDR3 profiling. TCRdb passed the reads through MiXCR, listing each CDR3 protein once. The table includes fewer than 80,000 distinct CDR3 sequences, 60% to 75% detected once. Patients sequenced had flow cytometry evidence of CD8+CD57+ cell expansion. The sequenced sample consisted of sorted CD4+, CD8+, or CD8+CD57+ T cells (not recorded which) from PBMCs. The receptor set was obtained from a human donor with aplastic anemia.

The chain joins TRBV10-3 to TRBJ2-5; possible D gene TRBD1, 6 bases. The CDR3 is made up of 14 amino acids. The germline gives CDR1 ENHRY, CDR2 SYGVKD. V gave up 8 bases and J gave up 7 bases, with 20 bases separating them. CDR3 in DNA: TGTGCCATCGGGTGGGACAACGACCTGGCGACCCAGTACTTC. It translates to CAIGWDNDLATQYF.

The J gene is TRBJ2-7, the V gene TRBV15, with D tentatively TRBD1 (6 bases). The germline CDR1 and CDR2 sequences are LNHNV and YYDKDF (reference sequence). V was pared by 1 base and J by 1 base, with 11 bases between. This CDR3 is 15 amino acids long. CDR3 loop: CATSRAGGQSYEQYF. CDR3 coding DNA: TGTGCCACCAGCAGAGCGGGCGGACAGTCCTACGAGCAGTACTTC.

V is TRBV20-1 and J is TRBJ1-2; TRBD1 is a possible D gene (5 bases). CDR1 is DFQATT and CDR2 is SNEGSKA in the germline V gene (reference sequence). Trimming removed 4 bases at V and 7 bases at J, with 13 bases between. This CDR3 contains 12 residues. Here the CDR3 reads CSANRGSGGYTF. The CDR3 nucleotides are TGCAGTGCTAATAGGGGTAGCGGTGGCTACACCTTC.

This chain uses TRBV20-1 with TRBJ1-5; D is unclear. The V and J ends lost 6 bases and 3 bases respectively, with 3 bases between them. CDR1 is DFQATT, CDR2 SNEGSKA, per germline (reference sequence). The CDR3 has 10 amino acids. The CDR3 nucleotides are TGCAGTGCATACAATCAGCCCCAGCATTTT. Protein sequence: CSAYNQPQHF.

This chain uses TRBV29-1 with TRBJ1-2; 9 positions agree with TRBD1. The CDR3 is made up of 11 amino acids. V gave up 4 bases and J gave up 13 bases; unmatched junction bases: 7. CDR1 and CDR2 (germline): SQVTM, ANQGSEA. The CDR3 reads CSVGGTGFFTF. The CDR3 DNA reads as TGCAGCGTTGGCGGGACAGGGTTCTTCACCTTC. The full variable domain, completed using reference TRBV29-1 and TRBJ1-2, is SAVISQKPSRDICQRGTSLTIQCQVDSQVTMMFWYRQQPGQSLTLIATANQGSEATYESGFVIDKFPISRPNLTFSTLTVSNMSPEDSSIYLCSVGGTGFFTFGSGTRLTVV.

This chain uses TRBV29-1 with TRBJ2-1, with TRBD2 as a possible D gene (5 bases). Germline assignment: CDR1 SQVTM and CDR2 ANQGSEA. This CDR3 has 16 residues. V lost 6 bases and J 4 bases, leaving 22 bases between the germline ends. CDR3 DNA sequence: TGCAGCGTCGAGGATTCGGGGTGGGCGCGTTACAATGAGCAGTTCTTC. Translated, it gives CSVEDSGWARYNEQFF.

The sample holds one count of this clonotype. The CDR3 DNA reads TGTGCCAGCAGTGCCCGGGACGGGAATTCACCCCTCCACTTT. Amino acid sequence: CASSARDGNSPLHF. The chain carries TRBV6-1 and TRBJ1-6; weak D call: TRBD1 (5 bases). Between the trimmed V and J ends, which lost 4 bases and 7 bases, there was a span of 11 bases. This CDR3 is built from 14 residues. Germline V gene lookup returns CDR1 MNHNS and CDR2 SASEGT.

A single count supports this clonotype. Compared with germline, one end of the junction differs, possibly owing to a read error. The chain recombines TRBV4-3 with TRBJ2-1; a weak D match, TRBD2 (6 bases). The CDR3 length is 16 residues. Per the germline V gene, CDR1 is LGHNA and CDR2 is YSLEER. CDR3 protein: CASSQAGTAAANEQSF. In DNA, the CDR3 is TGCGCCAGCAGCCAAGCGGGGACTGCTGCCGCCAATGAGCAGTCCTTC.

V is TRBV7-8 and J is TRBJ2-7; the D gene is possibly TRBD1 (6 bases). The CDR3 has 14 amino acids. Germline-derived CDR1 and CDR2 are SGHVS and FQNEAQ. V was clipped by 4 bases and J by 3 bases, with 13 bases between them. In DNA form, the CDR3 reads TGTGCCAGCAGCTCCATTGGACAGCTCTACGAGCAGTACTTC. This gives the protein CASSSIGQLYEQYF.

The rearrangement links TRBV29-1 to TRBJ2-7; 8 positions agree with TRBD1. V shed 7 bases, J shed 1 base, and the junction held 6 bases outside the gene matches. The CDR3 sequence is 13 residues long. The germline V gene has CDR1 SQVTM and CDR2 ANQGSEA. Here the CDR3 reads CSAQGAESYEQYF. CDR3 nucleotide sequence: TGCAGCGCCCAGGGGGCTGAGTCCTACGAGCAGTACTTC.

This clonotype was seen at least ten times. The CDR3 here is CASSLLRDPEQYF. The CDR3, as DNA: TGTGCCAGCAGCTTACTCCGGGATCCAGAGCAGTACTTC. The rearrangement joins TRBV7-6 to TRBJ2-7; TRBD2 might be the D (5 bases). The CDR3 extends over 13 amino acids. The germline gives CDR1 SGHVS, CDR2 FNYEAQ. V dropped 2 bases and J dropped 7 bases, with 12 bases sitting between them.

In DNA, the CDR3 is TGTGCCAGCAAAGGCGGGGACACTGAAGCTTTCTTT. As protein: CASKGGDTEAFF. The rearrangement links TRBV7-9 to TRBJ1-1; D is undetermined. The CDR3 spans 12 residues. V was pared by 7 bases and J by 3 bases, with 9 bases between. Germline assignment: CDR1 SEHNR and CDR2 FQNEAQ (reference sequence).

This sequence joins TRBV9 and TRBJ2-1; 9 bases align to TRBD2. Germline V gene sequence: CDR1 SGDLS, CDR2 YYNGEE. The CDR3 has 15 amino acids. V was clipped by 4 bases and J by 3 bases; unmatched bases: 5. The DNA of the CDR3 is TGTGCCAGCAGCCCCCGACTAGCGGACTACAATGAGCAGTTCTTC. As protein: CASSPRLADYNEQFF.

This clonotype was detected a few times. The chain is built from TRBV15 and TRBJ2-5; tentatively, D is TRBD1 (6 bases). The CDR3 runs to 17 residues. Trimming removed 8 bases from V and 2 bases from J, with 24 bases in between. In germline, CDR1 is LNHNV, CDR2 YYDKDF (reference sequence). CDR3 region: CATLSTGTWTEQETQYF. In DNA, the CDR3 is TGTGCCACCCTCTCGACGGGCACATGGACAGAGCAAGAGACCCAGTACTTC.

The chain combines TRBV11-2 with TRBJ1-6; TRBD1 is a possible D gene (5 bases). The CDR3 loop spans 13 amino acids. Trimming pared 6 bases from V and 10 bases from J, leaving 13 bases between. Per the germline V gene, CDR1 is SGHAT and CDR2 is FQNNGV. In nucleotides, the CDR3 is TGTGCCAGCAGAATGGCGGGACGATCACCCCTCCACTTT. It translates to CASRMAGRSPLHF.

The chain recombines TRBV5-1 with TRBJ2-1; D remains ambiguous. V was trimmed by 3 bases and J by 6 bases, leaving 16 bases between them. CDR3 length: 15 residues. CDR1 SGHRS and CDR2 YFSETQ come from the germline V gene. The chain's CDR3 is CASSYGPSGGNEQFF. DNA of the CDR3: TGCGCCAGCAGCTACGGGCCCTCGGGCGGCAATGAGCAGTTCTTC.

The J gene is TRBJ2-1, the V gene TRBV20-1; 10 nucleotides line up with TRBD1. Germline assignment: CDR1 DFQATT and CDR2 SNEGSKA (reference sequence). The trim removed 5 bases at V and 6 bases at J, leaving 10 bases unmatched. The length of the CDR3 is 15 residues. CDR3 protein: CSASATGGFRNEQFF. The CDR3, as DNA: TGCAGTGCTTCTGCGACAGGGGGCTTTCGCAATGAGCAGTTCTTC.

This chain uses TRBV2 with TRBJ2-7, with D unclear. The germline V gene encodes CDR1 SNHLY and CDR2 FYNNEI. The CDR3 length is 12 residues. V shed 6 bases and J shed 4 bases, with 10 bases lying between them. The CDR3 is CASRGTGYEQYF. The CDR3 nucleotides are TGTGCCAGCAGAGGTACTGGTTACGAGCAGTACTTC.